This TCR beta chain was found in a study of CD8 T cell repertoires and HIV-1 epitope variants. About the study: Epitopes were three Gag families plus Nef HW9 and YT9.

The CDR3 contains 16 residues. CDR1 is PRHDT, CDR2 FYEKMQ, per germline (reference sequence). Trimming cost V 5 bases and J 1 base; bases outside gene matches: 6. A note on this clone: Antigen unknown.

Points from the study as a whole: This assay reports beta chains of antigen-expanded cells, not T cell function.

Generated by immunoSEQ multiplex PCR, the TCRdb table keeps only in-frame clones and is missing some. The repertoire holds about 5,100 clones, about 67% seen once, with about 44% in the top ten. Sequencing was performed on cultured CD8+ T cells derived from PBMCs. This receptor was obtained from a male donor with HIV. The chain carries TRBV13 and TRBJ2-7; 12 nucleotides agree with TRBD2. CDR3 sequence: CASSPRTSGDSYEQYF. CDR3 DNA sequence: TGTGCCAGCAGCCCCCGGACTAGCGGGGATTCCTACGAGCAGTACTTC.